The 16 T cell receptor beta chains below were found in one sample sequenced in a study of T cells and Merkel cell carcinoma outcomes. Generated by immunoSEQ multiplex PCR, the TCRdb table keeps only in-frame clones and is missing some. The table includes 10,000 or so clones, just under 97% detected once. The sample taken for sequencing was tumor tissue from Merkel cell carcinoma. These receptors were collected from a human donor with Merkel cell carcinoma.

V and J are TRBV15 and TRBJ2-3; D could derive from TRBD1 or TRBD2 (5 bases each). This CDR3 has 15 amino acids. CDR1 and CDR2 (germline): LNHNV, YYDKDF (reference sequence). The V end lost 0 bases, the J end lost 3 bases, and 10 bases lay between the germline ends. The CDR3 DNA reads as TGTGCCACCAGCAGAGATCTTTGGGGGACAGATACGCAGTATTTT. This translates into CATSRDLWGTDTQYF.

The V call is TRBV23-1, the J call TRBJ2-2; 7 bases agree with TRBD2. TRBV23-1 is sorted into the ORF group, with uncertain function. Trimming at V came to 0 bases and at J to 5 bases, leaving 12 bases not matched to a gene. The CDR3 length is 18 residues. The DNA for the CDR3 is TGCGCCAGCAGTCAATCGGGGCGGGAGCGGGAATGGACCGGGGAGCTGTTTTTT. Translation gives CASSQSGREREWTGELFF.

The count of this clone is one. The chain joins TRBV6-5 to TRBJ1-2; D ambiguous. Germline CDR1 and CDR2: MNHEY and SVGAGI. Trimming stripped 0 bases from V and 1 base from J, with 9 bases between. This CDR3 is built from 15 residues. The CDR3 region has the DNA TGTGCCAGCAGTTACTCGTGGCAAATTAACTATGGCTACACCTTC. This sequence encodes CASSYSWQINYGYTF.

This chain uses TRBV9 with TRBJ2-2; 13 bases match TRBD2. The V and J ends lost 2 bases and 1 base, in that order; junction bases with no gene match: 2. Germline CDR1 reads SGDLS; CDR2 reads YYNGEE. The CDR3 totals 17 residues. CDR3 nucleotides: TGTGCCAGCAGCGTCGGACTAGCGGGAGTGAACACCGGGGAGCTGTTTTTT. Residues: CASSVGLAGVNTGELFF.

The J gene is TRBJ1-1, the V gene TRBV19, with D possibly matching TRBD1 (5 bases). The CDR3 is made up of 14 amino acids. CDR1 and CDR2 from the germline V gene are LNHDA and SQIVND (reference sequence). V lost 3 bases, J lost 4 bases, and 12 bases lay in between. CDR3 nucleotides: TGTGCCAGTAGTATCCGGGGCGGACCCACTGAAGCTTTCTTT. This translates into CASSIRGGPTEAFF.

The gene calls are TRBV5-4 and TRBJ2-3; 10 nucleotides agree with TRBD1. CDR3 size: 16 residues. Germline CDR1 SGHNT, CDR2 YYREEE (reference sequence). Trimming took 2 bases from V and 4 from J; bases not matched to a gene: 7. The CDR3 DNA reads TGTGCCAGCAGCTTCCCCGGACAGGGGGGCGCAGATACGCAGTATTTT. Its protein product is CASSFPGQGGADTQYF.

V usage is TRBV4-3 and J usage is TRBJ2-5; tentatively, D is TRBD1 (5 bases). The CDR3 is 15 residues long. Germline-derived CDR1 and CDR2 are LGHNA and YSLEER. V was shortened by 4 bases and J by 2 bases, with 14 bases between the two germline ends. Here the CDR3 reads CASSLAWGSQETQYF. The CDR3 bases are TGCGCCAGCAGCCTAGCCTGGGGCTCTCAAGAGACCCAGTACTTC.

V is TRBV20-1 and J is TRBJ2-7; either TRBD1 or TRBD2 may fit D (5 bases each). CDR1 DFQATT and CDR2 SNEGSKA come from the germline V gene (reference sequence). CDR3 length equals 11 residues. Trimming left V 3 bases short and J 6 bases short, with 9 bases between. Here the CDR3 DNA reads TGCAGTGCTAGGGGGGTTCGCGAGCAGTACTTC. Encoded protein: CSARGVREQYF.

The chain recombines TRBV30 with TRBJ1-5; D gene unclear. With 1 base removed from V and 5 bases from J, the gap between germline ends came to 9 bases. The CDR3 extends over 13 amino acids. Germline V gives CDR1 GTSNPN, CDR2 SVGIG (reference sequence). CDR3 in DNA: TGTGCCTGGAGTGAGACGGTGCATCAGCCCCAGCATTTT. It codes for CAWSETVHQPQHF.

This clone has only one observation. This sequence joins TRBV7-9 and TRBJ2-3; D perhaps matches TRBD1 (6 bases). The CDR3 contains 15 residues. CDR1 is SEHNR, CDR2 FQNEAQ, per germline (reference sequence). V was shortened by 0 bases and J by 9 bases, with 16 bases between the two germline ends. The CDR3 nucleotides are TGTGCCAGCAGCTTAGCGGGGCAGGGCCAGGGGACGCAGTATTTT. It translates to CASSLAGQGQGTQYF.

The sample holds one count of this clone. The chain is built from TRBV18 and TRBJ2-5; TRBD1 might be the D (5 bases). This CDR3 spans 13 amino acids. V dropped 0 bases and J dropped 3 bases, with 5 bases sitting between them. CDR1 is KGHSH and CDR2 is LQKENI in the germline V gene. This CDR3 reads CASSPPGEETQYF. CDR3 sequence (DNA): TGTGCCAGCTCACCACCAGGGGAAGAGACCCAGTACTTC.

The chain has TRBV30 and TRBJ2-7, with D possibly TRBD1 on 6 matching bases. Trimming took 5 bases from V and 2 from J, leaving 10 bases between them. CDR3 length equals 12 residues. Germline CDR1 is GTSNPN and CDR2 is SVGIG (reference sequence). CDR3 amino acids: CAWEGHPYEQYF. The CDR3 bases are TGTGCCTGGGAGGGACACCCCTACGAGCAGTACTTC. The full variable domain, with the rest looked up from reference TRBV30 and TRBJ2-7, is SQTIHQWPATLVQPVGSPLSLECTVEGTSNPNLYWYRQAAGRGLQLLFYSVGIGQISSEVPQNLSASRPQDRQFILSSKKLLLSDSGFYLCAWEGHPYEQYFGPGTRLTVT.

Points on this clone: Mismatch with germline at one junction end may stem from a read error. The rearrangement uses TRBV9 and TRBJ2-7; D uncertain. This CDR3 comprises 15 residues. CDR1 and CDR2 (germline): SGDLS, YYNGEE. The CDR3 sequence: CANSVADGIAYEQYF. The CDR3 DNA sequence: TGTGCCAACAGCGTTGCCGATGGAATAGCCTACGAGCAGTACTTC.

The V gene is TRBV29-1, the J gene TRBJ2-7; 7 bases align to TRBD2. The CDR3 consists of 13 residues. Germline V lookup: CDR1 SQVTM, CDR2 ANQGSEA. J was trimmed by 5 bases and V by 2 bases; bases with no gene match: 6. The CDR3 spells CSVENGGGHEQYF. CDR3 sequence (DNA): TGCAGCGTTGAAAATGGGGGGGGACACGAGCAGTACTTC.

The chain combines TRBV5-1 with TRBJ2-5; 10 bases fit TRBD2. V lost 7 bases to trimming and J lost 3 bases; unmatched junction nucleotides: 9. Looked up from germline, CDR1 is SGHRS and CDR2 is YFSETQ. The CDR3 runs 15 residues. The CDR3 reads CASGTSGVKEETQYF. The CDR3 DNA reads TGCGCCAGCGGTACTAGCGGGGTAAAGGAAGAGACCCAGTACTTC.

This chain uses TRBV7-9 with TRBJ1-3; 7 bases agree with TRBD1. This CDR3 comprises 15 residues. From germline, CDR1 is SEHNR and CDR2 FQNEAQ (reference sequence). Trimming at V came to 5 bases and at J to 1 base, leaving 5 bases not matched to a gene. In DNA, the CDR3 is TGTGCCAGCAGCCCGACAGGGTCTTCTGGAAACACCATATATTTT. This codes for CASSPTGSSGNTIYF.